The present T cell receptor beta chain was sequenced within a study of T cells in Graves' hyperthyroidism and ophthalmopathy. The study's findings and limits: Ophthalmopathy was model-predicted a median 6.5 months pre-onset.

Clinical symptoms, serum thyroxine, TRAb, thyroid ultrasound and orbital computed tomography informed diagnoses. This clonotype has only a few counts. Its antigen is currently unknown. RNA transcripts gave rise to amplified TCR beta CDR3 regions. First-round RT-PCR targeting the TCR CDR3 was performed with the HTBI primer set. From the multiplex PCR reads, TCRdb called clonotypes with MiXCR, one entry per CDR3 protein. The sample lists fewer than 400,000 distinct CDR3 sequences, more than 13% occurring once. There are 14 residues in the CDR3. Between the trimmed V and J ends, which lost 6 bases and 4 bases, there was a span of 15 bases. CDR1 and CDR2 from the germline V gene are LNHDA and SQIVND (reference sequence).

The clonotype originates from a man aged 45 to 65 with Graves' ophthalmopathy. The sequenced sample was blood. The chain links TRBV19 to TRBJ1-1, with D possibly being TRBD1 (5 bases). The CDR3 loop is CASRYGGKGTEAFF. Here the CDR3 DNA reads TGTGCCAGTAGGTATGGGGGGAAAGGCACTGAAGCTTTCTTT.